This T cell receptor beta chain was sequenced in a study of identical twins. Study-level points and caveats: Abundant beta clonotypes from cord blood had fewer insertions, unlike memory repertoires, which showed none.

Through template switching, a universal primer site was introduced, and the cDNA contained unique molecular identifiers. TCRdb re-analysed the 5' RACE reads in MiXCR, keeping a single row per CDR3 protein. The table records 250,000 or so distinct CDR3 sequences, about 7% of them present only once. The V gene lost 1 base and the J gene lost 4 bases, with 12 bases spanning the gap. The CDR3 runs 15 residues. CDR1 is SGHVS, CDR2 FQNEAQ, per germline. Many counts were recorded for this clonotype. Its target is not known. Another study also made use of these data, one on yellow fever vaccine responses in identical twins.

Source material: memory (CD45RO+) T cells sorted from blood. The chain has TRBV7-8 and TRBJ2-3; no reliable D call. This TCR was sampled from a woman younger than 30 in good health. The CDR3 region is CASSLGGFVADTQYF. In DNA, the CDR3 is TGTGCCAGCAGCTTAGGAGGATTTGTAGCAGATACGCAGTATTTT.